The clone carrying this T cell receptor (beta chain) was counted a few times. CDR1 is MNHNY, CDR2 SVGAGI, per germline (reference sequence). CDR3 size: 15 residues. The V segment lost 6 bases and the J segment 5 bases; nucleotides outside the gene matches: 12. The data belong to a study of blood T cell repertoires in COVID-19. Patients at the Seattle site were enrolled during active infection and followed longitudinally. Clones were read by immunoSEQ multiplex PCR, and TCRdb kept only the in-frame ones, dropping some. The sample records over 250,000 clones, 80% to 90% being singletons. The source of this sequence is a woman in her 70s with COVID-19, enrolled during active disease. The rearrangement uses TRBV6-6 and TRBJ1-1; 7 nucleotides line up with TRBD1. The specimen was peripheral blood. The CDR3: CASSDSEGAWTEAFF. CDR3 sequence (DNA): TGTGCCAGCAGCGACAGCGAGGGGGCCTGGACTGAAGCTTTCTTT.